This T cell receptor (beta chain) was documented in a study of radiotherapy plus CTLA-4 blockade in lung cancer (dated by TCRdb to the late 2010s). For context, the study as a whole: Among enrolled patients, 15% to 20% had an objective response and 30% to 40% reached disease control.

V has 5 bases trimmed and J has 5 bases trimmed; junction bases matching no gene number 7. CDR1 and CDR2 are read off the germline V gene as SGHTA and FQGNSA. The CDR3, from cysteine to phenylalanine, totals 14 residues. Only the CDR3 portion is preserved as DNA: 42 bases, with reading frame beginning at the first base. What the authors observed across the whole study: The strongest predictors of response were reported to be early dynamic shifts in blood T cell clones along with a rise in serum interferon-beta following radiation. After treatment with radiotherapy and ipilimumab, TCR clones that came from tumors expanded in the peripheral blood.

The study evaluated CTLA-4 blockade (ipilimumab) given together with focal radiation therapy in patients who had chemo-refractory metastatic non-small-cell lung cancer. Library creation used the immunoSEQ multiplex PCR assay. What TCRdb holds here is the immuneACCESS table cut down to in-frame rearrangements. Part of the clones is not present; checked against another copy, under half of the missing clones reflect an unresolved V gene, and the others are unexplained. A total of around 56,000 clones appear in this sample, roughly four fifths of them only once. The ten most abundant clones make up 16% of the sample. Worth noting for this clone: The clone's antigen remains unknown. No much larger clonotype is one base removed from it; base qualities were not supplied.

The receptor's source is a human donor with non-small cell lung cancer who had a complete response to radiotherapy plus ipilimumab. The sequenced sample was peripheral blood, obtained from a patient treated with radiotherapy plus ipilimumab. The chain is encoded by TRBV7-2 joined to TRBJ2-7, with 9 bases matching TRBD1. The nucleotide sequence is TGTGCCAGCAGCCCCCAACAGGGGGCCAACGAGCAGTACTTC. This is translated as CASSPQQGANEQYF.